The 20 T cell receptor beta chains given below trace back to one sample, sequenced in a study of patients and donors after allogeneic stem cell transplantation (dated by TCRdb to about 2020). Libraries were prepared through RT-PCR. The sequencing machine was a NextSeq 550. The public reads were quality trimmed at Q25 with fastp and then assembled into clones with MiXCR by TCRdb, keeping productive beta chains. Rows matching on CDR3 protein sequence are summarized as one entry with the most common DNA and genes. The sample table lists 900,000 to 1,000,000 distinct CDR3 sequences, under 20% of them with a count of one. The ten largest make up 5% to 6.5% of the sample. The source material was blood, either unsorted or a sorted T cell fraction (not recorded which). Source of these receptors: a human donor who was either an allogeneic HSCT recipient or a stem cell or donor lymphocyte infusion donor (not recorded which). It is not recorded whose cells these are; they may come from a transplant donor.

This clonotype was counted between two and nine times. The V gene is TRBV5-1, the J gene TRBJ2-5; 8 nucleotides agree with TRBD2. This CDR3 has 15 amino acids. Germline CDR1 and CDR2: SGHRS and YFSETQ. V lost 5 bases to trimming and J lost 0 bases; unmatched junction nucleotides: 6. CDR3 DNA sequence: TGCGCCAGCAGGGGACTAGACCTTTACCAAGAGACCCAGTACTTC. It codes for CASRGLDLYQETQYF.

The chain is built from TRBV27 and TRBJ1-1; D remains ambiguous. From germline, CDR1 is MNHEY and CDR2 SMNVEV (reference sequence). Trimming took off 4 bases at V and 3 bases at J, with 15 bases between the two ends. CDR3 length equals 15 residues. The CDR3 spells CASSSPHTLHTEAFF. The CDR3 nucleotides are TGTGCCAGCAGTTCCCCCCACACCCTCCACACTGAAGCTTTCTTT.

The rearrangement joins TRBV4-3 to TRBJ2-1; 9 nucleotides agree with TRBD2. The V segment lost 6 bases and the J segment 8 bases; nucleotides outside the gene matches: 11. This CDR3 is built from 15 residues. The germline V gene encodes CDR1 LGHNA and CDR2 YSLEER. The chain's CDR3 is CASSHRVAGGDEQFF. CDR3 nucleotides: TGCGCCAGCAGTCACCGCGTGGCGGGGGGGGATGAGCAGTTCTTC.

J is TRBJ2-7 and V is TRBV2; D might be TRBD1 (6 bases). The CDR3 extends over 16 amino acids. Germline values: CDR1 SNHLY, CDR2 FYNNEI. The V gene lost 6 bases and the J gene lost 2 bases, with 20 bases spanning the gap. In DNA, the CDR3 is TGTGCCAGCAGGAAAACCGGGGACATCGAACCCTACGAGCAGTACTTC. This encodes CASRKTGDIEPYEQYF.

This clonotype has just a few counts. This sequence joins TRBV20-1 and TRBJ1-5; D gene uncertain. V was cut by 7 bases and J by 5 bases, with 12 bases left in between. This CDR3 has 12 amino acids. From germline, CDR1 is DFQATT and CDR2 SNEGSKA (reference sequence). The CDR3 sequence: CSGVSGDQPQHF. In DNA form, the CDR3 reads TGCAGTGGAGTGTCCGGGGATCAGCCCCAGCATTTT.

This clonotype was seen a handful of times. The V call is TRBV5-1, the J call TRBJ1-1, with 10 positions matching TRBD1. The germline CDR1 and CDR2 sequences are SGHRS and YFSETQ. CDR3 size: 16 residues. V lost 0 bases, J lost 3 bases, and 5 bases stayed unmatched. CDR3 residues: CASSLGTGGSYTEAFF. In DNA form, the CDR3 reads TGCGCCAGCAGCTTGGGGACAGGGGGGAGTTACACTGAAGCTTTCTTT.

This clonotype was seen a few times. CDR3 region: CATSRGTGGNQPQHF. The CDR3 DNA reads as TGTGCCACCAGCAGGGGTACAGGGGGCAATCAGCCCCAGCATTTT. This rearrangement joins TRBV15 to TRBJ1-5; TRBD1 aligns across 7 bases. The CDR3 is 15 residues long. Germline assignment: CDR1 LNHNV and CDR2 YYDKDF (reference sequence). V gave up 3 bases and J gave up 2 bases; unmatched junction bases: 4. Together with reference TRBV15 and TRBJ1-5, the CDR3 gives the full variable domain: DAMVIQNPRYQVTQFGKPVTLSCSQTLNHNVMYWYQQKSSQAPKLLFHYYDKDFNNEADTPDNFQSRRPNTSFCFLDIRSPGLGDTAMYLCATSRGTGGNQPQHFGDGTRLSIL.

This rearrangement joins TRBV15 to TRBJ2-1; 9 bases match TRBD1. Trimming took 0 bases from V and 7 from J; bases not matched to a gene: 7. There are 16 residues in the CDR3. CDR1 and CDR2 (germline): LNHNV, YYDKDF (reference sequence). The CDR3, as DNA: TGTGCCACCAGCAGAGATACGAGACAGGGGGGTAATGAGCAGTTCTTC. Its translation is CATSRDTRQGGNEQFF.

This clonotype has just a few counts. The V gene is TRBV12-3 or TRBV12-4, the J gene TRBJ2-1; tentative D call: TRBD1 (5 bases). The CDR3 covers 14 residues. Trimming cost V 1 base and J 6 bases, with 10 bases left between them. CDR3 loop: CASSLVGAPNEQFF. The CDR3 DNA reads TGTGCCAGCAGTTTAGTAGGGGCCCCCAATGAGCAGTTCTTC.

This clonotype was counted many times. The V and J genes are TRBV7-2 and TRBJ1-4; D possibly corresponds to TRBD1 (5 bases). The germline V gene has CDR1 SGHTA and CDR2 FQGNSA. Trimming shortened V by 4 bases and J by 2 bases, and 14 bases separated the two germline ends. The CDR3 loop spans 16 amino acids. This CDR3 reads CASSSNPGKTNEKLFF. CDR3 coding DNA: TGTGCCAGCAGCTCGAATCCAGGGAAGACTAATGAAAAACTGTTTTTT.

The chain couples TRBV30 to TRBJ2-3; 13 bases agree with TRBD2. The CDR3 has 14 residues. Germline V gives CDR1 GTSNPN, CDR2 SVGIG (reference sequence). V lost 3 bases, J lost 9 bases, and 6 bases stayed unmatched. The CDR3 DNA sequence: TGTGCCTGGAGATACGGACTAGCGGGGGAGACGCAGTATTTT. Protein product: CAWRYGLAGETQYF. Filled out from reference TRBV30 and TRBJ2-3, the complete variable domain reads SQTIHQWPATLVQPVGSPLSLECTVEGTSNPNLYWYRQAAGRGLQLLFYSVGIGQISSEVPQNLSASRPQDRQFILSSKKLLLSDSGFYLCAWRYGLAGETQYFGPGTRLTVL.

The V call is TRBV15, the J call TRBJ2-1; the D is unclear. This CDR3 comprises 13 residues. V lost 0 bases and J 9 bases, leaving 9 bases between the germline ends. CDR1 and CDR2 (germline): LNHNV, YYDKDF (reference sequence). CDR3 amino acids: CATSRDLGSEQFF. The CDR3, as DNA: TGTGCCACCAGCAGAGATCTGGGTAGTGAGCAGTTCTTC.

This clonotype came up many times. The CDR3 protein is CASSPERGGDEQYF. The CDR3 coding sequence is TGTGCCAGCAGCCCAGAGAGAGGCGGCGACGAGCAGTACTTC. The chain recombines TRBV12-3 or TRBV12-4 with TRBJ2-7; D is undetermined. CDR3 length equals 14 residues. V was pared by 6 bases and J by 5 bases, with 17 bases between.

This chain joins TRBV7-3 and TRBJ2-1; TRBD2 agrees at 7 bases. Germline V gives CDR1 SGHTA, CDR2 FQGTGA. The CDR3 is made up of 15 amino acids. V was pared by 2 bases and J by 5 bases, with 6 bases of the junction left unmatched. The CDR3, as DNA: TGTGCCAGCAGCTTACAGGGAGGGAGGAACAATGAGCAGTTCTTC. Its translation is CASSLQGGRNNEQFF.

In this sample, this clonotype turned up a few times. The chain links TRBV20-1 to TRBJ1-2; a possible D gene is TRBD1 (6 bases). From germline, CDR1 is DFQATT and CDR2 SNEGSKA (reference sequence). The CDR3 consists of 15 residues. Trimming cost V 3 bases and J 2 bases, with 16 bases left between them. CDR3 region: CSASRSSRGNYGYTF. CDR3 DNA: TGCAGTGCTAGCCGAAGTTCCAGGGGAAACTATGGCTACACCTTC.

The J gene is TRBJ2-1, the V gene TRBV30, with D possibly being TRBD2 (6 bases). This CDR3 has 14 amino acids. Trimming removed 8 bases from V and 0 bases from J, with 14 bases in between. Germline V gene sequence: CDR1 GTSNPN, CDR2 SVGIG (reference sequence). CDR3 residues: CAGMVAASYNEQFF. CDR3 sequence (DNA): TGTGCCGGGATGGTAGCGGCCTCCTACAATGAGCAGTTCTTC.

In this sample, this clonotype turned up once. V is TRBV24-1 and J is TRBJ2-5, with 8 bases matching TRBD1. The CDR3 covers 17 residues. Germline values: CDR1 KGHDR, CDR2 SFDVKD. J gave up 3 bases and V 5 bases, and 13 bases lay outside the gene matches. The CDR3 region has the DNA TGTGCCACCAGTGGTTCCAGGGGGCGCCGCGAGGAAGAGACCCAGTACTTC. This codes for CATSGSRGRREEETQYF.

The chain has TRBV20-1 and TRBJ2-5; D gene uncertain. The germline V gene encodes CDR1 DFQATT and CDR2 SNEGSKA (reference sequence). The ends were cut back, 3 bases at V and 2 bases at J, with 10 bases in the middle. CDR3 length: 13 residues. The CDR3 loop is CSARGSKQETQYF. CDR3 DNA sequence: TGCAGTGCTAGGGGGTCCAAACAAGAGACCCAGTACTTC.

In this sample, this clonotype turned up a few times. This chain links TRBV29-1 with TRBJ2-5, with D possibly being TRBD1 or TRBD2 (7 bases each). The V gene's germline CDR1 is SQVTM and CDR2 ANQGSEA. Deletions cut 4 bases from V and 0 bases from J, with 12 bases between. The CDR3 is made up of 14 amino acids. As DNA, the CDR3 is TGCAGCGTTGGCAGGGGGGGGTACCAAGAGACCCAGTACTTC. Encoded protein: CSVGRGGYQETQYF.

This chain connects TRBV3-1 to TRBJ2-5; D ambiguous. CDR3 length: 12 amino acids. The germline V gene has CDR1 LGHDT and CDR2 YNNKEL (reference sequence). The V gene lost 3 bases and the J gene lost 4 bases, with 6 bases spanning the gap. CDR3 bases: TGTGCCAGCAGCCACCCGGCAGAGACCCAGTACTTC. Translating gives CASSHPAETQYF.